Shown below are 21 T cell receptor beta chains from a single sample sequenced in a study of blood T cell repertoires in COVID-19. Produced via immunoSEQ multiplex PCR; TCRdb's table is partial and in-frame only. The sample yields 300,000 to 400,000 clones, approximately 89% seen once. What was sequenced was PBMCs or T cells enriched from blood (not recorded which). Source of these receptors: a man aged 25-45 years who had recovered from COVID-19.

This clone was detected once. The genes are TRBV5-5 and TRBJ1-1; tentative D call: TRBD1 (6 bases). The ends were cut back, 5 bases at V and 2 bases at J, with 19 bases in the middle. This CDR3 is 16 amino acids long. Germline CDR1 is SGHKS and CDR2 is YYEKEE (reference sequence). DNA for the CDR3: TGTGCCAGCAGGGCCGGGACACAATTTCCAAACACTGAAGCTTTCTTT. Translation gives CASRAGTQFPNTEAFF.

This sequence joins TRBV5-6 and TRBJ2-1; 14 bases fit TRBD2. CDR3 length equals 16 residues. Germline V gives CDR1 SGHDT, CDR2 YYEEEE. J lost 6 bases, V lost 3 bases, and 5 bases had no gene match. CDR3 nucleotides: TGTGCCAGCAGCTGGAAGACTAGCGGGGGGGCCAATGAGCAGTTCTTC. Encoded protein: CASSWKTSGGANEQFF.

The CDR3 here is CASSPDMSSGANVLTF. The DNA of the CDR3 is TGTGCCAGCAGCCCTGACATGAGCTCTGGGGCCAACGTCCTGACTTTC. The chain uses TRBV6-2 or TRBV6-3 and TRBJ2-6; no reliable D call. CDR3 length equals 16 residues. The V and J ends lost 6 bases and 0 bases respectively, with 12 bases between them. The germline V gene encodes CDR1 MNHEY and CDR2 SVGEGT.

This clone was seen only once. The rearrangement links TRBV13 to TRBJ1-1, with D maybe TRBD1 (5 bases). CDR3 size: 13 residues. V was clipped by 5 bases and J by 1 base, with 8 bases between them. Looked up from germline, CDR1 is PRHDT and CDR2 is FYEKMQ (reference sequence). The CDR3 region is CASSLGGNTEAFF. In nucleotides, the CDR3 is TGTGCCAGCAGCCTGGGGGGGAACACTGAAGCTTTCTTT.

The J gene is TRBJ1-2, the V gene TRBV5-5; TRBD1 matches at 8 bases. Trimming at V came to 4 bases and at J to 1 base, leaving 9 bases not matched to a gene. The CDR3 loop spans 16 amino acids. In germline, CDR1 is SGHKS, CDR2 YYEKEE (reference sequence). This CDR3 reads CASSPGTGWVNYGYTF. DNA for the CDR3: TGTGCCAGCAGCCCTGGGACAGGTTGGGTTAACTATGGCTACACCTTC.

The genes are TRBV18 and TRBJ2-2; a weak D match, TRBD2 (6 bases). The CDR3 is 17 amino acids. Trimming removed 2 bases at V and 0 bases at J, with 13 bases between. CDR1 is KGHSH, CDR2 LQKENI, per germline. CDR3 nucleotides: TGTGCCAGCTCACCATACGCCGGGGGTCCGAACACCGGGGAGCTGTTTTTT. It encodes CASSPYAGGPNTGELFF.

The genes are TRBV10-3 and TRBJ2-1; 12 nucleotides agree with TRBD2. V lost 4 bases and J lost 0; bases outside the gene matches: 4. The germline gives CDR1 ENHRY, CDR2 SYGVKD. There are 17 residues in the CDR3. The CDR3 DNA is TGTGCCATCAGTGGACTAGCGGGGGTCAGCTCCTACAATGAGCAGTTCTTC. It encodes CAISGLAGVSSYNEQFF.

This clone has only one observation. The V call is TRBV4-1, the J call TRBJ1-5; tentative D call: TRBD1 (6 bases). Germline loops: CDR1 MGHRA, CDR2 YSYEKL. The CDR3 consists of 15 residues. The ends were cut back, 0 bases at V and 5 bases at J, with 11 bases in the middle. The CDR3 DNA follows: TGCGCCAGCAGCCAAGATCTACAGGGATATCAGCCCCAGCATTTT. Residues: CASSQDLQGYQPQHF.

This clone showed up just once. The V call is TRBV29-1, the J call TRBJ1-5; D gene uncertain. Germline V lookup: CDR1 SQVTM, CDR2 ANQGSEA. Trimming pared 4 bases from V and 3 bases from J, leaving 7 bases between. The CDR3 extends over 12 amino acids. CDR3 residues: CSVGAFNQPQHF. The CDR3 DNA reads as TGCAGCGTTGGAGCTTTCAATCAGCCCCAGCATTTT.

The chain couples TRBV28 to TRBJ2-5; perhaps TRBD2 as D (7 bases). V was shortened by 8 bases and J by 2 bases, with 15 bases between the two germline ends. The CDR3 is made up of 14 amino acids. Germline V gene sequence: CDR1 MDHEN, CDR2 SYDVKM. CDR3 sequence: CASARGGNQETQYF. In nucleotides, the CDR3 is TGTGCCAGCGCTAGGGGGGGAAATCAAGAGACCCAGTACTTC.

This chain connects TRBV28 to TRBJ2-1; D remains ambiguous. The CDR3 runs 15 residues. From germline, CDR1 is MDHEN and CDR2 SYDVKM. Trimming cost V 7 bases and J 5 bases, with 18 bases left between them. The chain's CDR3 is CASTLTVSLNNEQFF. CDR3 nucleotides: TGTGCCAGCACCCTCACGGTTTCCCTTAACAATGAGCAGTTCTTC.

V and J are TRBV10-3 and TRBJ1-6; possible D gene TRBD1, 5 bases. The V end was cut by 4 bases, the J end by 10 bases, with 17 bases between. The CDR3 has 15 residues. Germline values: CDR1 ENHRY, CDR2 SYGVKD. CDR3 region: CAISGAGGAESPLHF. CDR3 coding DNA: TGTGCCATCAGTGGGGCCGGAGGGGCAGAATCACCCCTCCACTTT.

The rearrangement uses TRBV6-6 and TRBJ2-3; D ambiguous. This CDR3 has 14 residues. V dropped 5 bases and J dropped 4 bases, with 13 bases sitting between them. Germline V lookup: CDR1 MNHNY, CDR2 SVGAGI (reference sequence). CDR3: CASSPNSMPDTQYF. CDR3 coding DNA: TGTGCCAGCAGTCCTAATAGCATGCCAGATACGCAGTATTTT.

The chain uses TRBV6-5 and TRBJ1-5, with 8 bases identical to TRBD1. The germline gives CDR1 MNHEY, CDR2 SVGAGI. The CDR3 runs to 14 residues. V lost 7 bases to trimming and J lost 1 base; unmatched junction nucleotides: 3. CDR3 coding DNA: TGTGCCAGCAATGGACAGGGAAGCAATCAGCCCCAGCATTTT. This encodes CASNGQGSNQPQHF.

V usage is TRBV10-3 and J usage is TRBJ1-2; 9 positions agree with TRBD1. Trimming took 6 bases from V and 4 from J; bases not matched to a gene: 9. Germline V gene sequence: CDR1 ENHRY, CDR2 SYGVKD. The CDR3 has 15 amino acids. This chain's CDR3 is CAISEDRGTFYGYTF. CDR3 sequence (DNA): TGTGCCATCAGCGAAGACAGGGGGACATTCTATGGCTACACCTTC.

The chain has TRBV9 and TRBJ2-5, with 11 bases lining up with TRBD2. V was pared by 0 bases and J by 5 bases, with 9 bases of the junction left unmatched. From germline, CDR1 is SGDLS and CDR2 YYNGEE. This CDR3 contains 17 residues. The DNA for the CDR3 is TGTGCCAGCAGCGTAGCCTATAGCGGGGGGGCATATGAGACCCAGTACTTC. Protein product: CASSVAYSGGAYETQYF.

This rearrangement joins TRBV19 to TRBJ2-3; D unclear. Germline CDR1 reads LNHDA; CDR2 reads SQIVND (reference sequence). The CDR3 covers 14 residues. V lost 8 bases and J lost 3, with 15 bases in between. CDR3 protein: CASEALDGTDTQYF. As DNA, the CDR3 is TGTGCCAGTGAGGCCCTAGACGGGACAGATACGCAGTATTTT.

This clone was observed a handful of times. The chain joins TRBV10-1 to TRBJ1-1; D call uncertain. Germline loops: CDR1 WNHNN, CDR2 SYGVQD (reference sequence). CDR3 length equals 14 residues. Trimming removed 6 bases from V and 4 bases from J, with 15 bases in between. The CDR3 DNA reads TGCGCCAGCAGGCGGGAGGAAGCGTCCACTGAAGCTTTCTTT. Translating it yields CASRREEASTEAFF.

The chain combines TRBV7-8 with TRBJ1-4; 7 bases map to TRBD1. The CDR3 has 14 amino acids. Germline lookup yields CDR1 SGHVS and CDR2 FQNEAQ. V shed 5 bases and J 8 bases; nucleotides not matched to a gene: 8. CDR3 sequence (DNA): TGTGCCAGCAGCCGGCCAGGGACAGTAGAAAAACTGTTTTTT. This encodes CASSRPGTVEKLFF.

Only a few counts were recorded for this clone. The CDR3 reads CAWSKRGGRSGNTIYF. CDR3 DNA sequence: TGTGCCTGGAGCAAAAGGGGGGGTCGATCTGGAAACACCATATATTTT. The chain uses TRBV30 and TRBJ1-3; a possible D gene is TRBD1 (6 bases). The CDR3 loop spans 16 amino acids. Germline V gives CDR1 GTSNPN, CDR2 SVGIG (reference sequence). The ends were cut back, 3 bases at V and 1 base at J, with 16 bases in the middle. Full variable domain (rest looked up from reference TRBV30 and TRBJ1-3): SQTIHQWPATLVQPVGSPLSLECTVEGTSNPNLYWYRQAAGRGLQLLFYSVGIGQISSEVPQNLSASRPQDRQFILSSKKLLLSDSGFYLCAWSKRGGRSGNTIYFGEGSWLTVV.

The chain employs TRBV18 and TRBJ2-1; TRBD1 is a possible D gene (6 bases). From germline, CDR1 is KGHSH and CDR2 LQKENI. The CDR3 loop spans 11 amino acids. V gave up 5 bases and J gave up 15 bases, with 14 bases separating them. The CDR3 coding sequence is TGTGCCAGCTCATACCGGGACACCTGGTTCTTC. Protein: CASSYRDTWFF.